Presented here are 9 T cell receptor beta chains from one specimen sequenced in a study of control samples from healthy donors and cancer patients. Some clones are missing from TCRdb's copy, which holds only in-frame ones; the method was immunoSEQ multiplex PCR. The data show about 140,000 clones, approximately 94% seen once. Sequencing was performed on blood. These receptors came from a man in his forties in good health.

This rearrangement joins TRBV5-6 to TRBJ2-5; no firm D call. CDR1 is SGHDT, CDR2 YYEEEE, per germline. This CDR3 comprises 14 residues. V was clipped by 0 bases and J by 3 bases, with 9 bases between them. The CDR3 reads CASSLGLSEETQYF. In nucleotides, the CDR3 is TGTGCCAGCAGCTTGGGGCTTTCCGAAGAGACCCAGTACTTC.

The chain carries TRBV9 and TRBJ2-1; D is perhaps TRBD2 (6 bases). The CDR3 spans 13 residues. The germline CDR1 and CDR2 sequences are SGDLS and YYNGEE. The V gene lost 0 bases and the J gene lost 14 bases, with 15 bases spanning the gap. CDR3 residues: CASSVAGGLSKFF. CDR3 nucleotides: TGTGCCAGCAGCGTAGCTGGGGGACTCTCCAAGTTCTTC.

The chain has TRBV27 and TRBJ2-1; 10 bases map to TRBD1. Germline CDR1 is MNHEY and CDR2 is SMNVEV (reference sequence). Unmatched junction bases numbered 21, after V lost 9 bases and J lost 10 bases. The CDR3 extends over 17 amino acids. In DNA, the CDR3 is TGTGCCAGGCTGAAAACCCCCGGGACAGGGGATTTGGTCGAGCAGTTCTTC. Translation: CARLKTPGTGDLVEQFF.

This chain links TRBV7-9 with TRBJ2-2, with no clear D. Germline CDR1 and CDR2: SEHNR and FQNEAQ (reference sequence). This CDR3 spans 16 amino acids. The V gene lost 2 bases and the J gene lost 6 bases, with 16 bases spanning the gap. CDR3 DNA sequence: TGTGCCAGCAGCTTAAACGCGCCCTACAACGCCGGGGAGCTGTTTTTT. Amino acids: CASSLNAPYNAGELFF.

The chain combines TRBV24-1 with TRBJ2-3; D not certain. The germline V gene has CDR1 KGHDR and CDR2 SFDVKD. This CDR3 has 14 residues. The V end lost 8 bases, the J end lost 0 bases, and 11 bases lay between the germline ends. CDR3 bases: TGTGCCACCAAACCGGGCCTTAGCACAGATACGCAGTATTTT. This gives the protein CATKPGLSTDTQYF.

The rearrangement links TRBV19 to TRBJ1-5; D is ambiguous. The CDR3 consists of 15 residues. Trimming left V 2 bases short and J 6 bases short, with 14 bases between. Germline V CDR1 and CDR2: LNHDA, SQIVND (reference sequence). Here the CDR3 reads CASSIYLRARQPQHF. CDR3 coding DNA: TGTGCCAGTAGTATATACTTAAGGGCCCGTCAGCCCCAGCATTTT.

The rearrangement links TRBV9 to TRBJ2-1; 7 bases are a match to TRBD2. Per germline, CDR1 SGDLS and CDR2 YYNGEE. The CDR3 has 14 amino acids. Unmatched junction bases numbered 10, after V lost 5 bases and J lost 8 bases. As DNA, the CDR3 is TGTGCCAGCAGTCCAAGCGGGGCGGGCGATGAGCAGTTCTTC. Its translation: CASSPSGAGDEQFF.

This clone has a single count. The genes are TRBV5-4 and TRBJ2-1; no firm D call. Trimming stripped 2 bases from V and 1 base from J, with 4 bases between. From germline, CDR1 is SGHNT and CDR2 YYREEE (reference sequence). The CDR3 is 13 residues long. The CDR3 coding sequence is TGTGCCAGCAGCTTAGGATCCTACAATGAGCAGTTCTTC. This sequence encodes CASSLGSYNEQFF.

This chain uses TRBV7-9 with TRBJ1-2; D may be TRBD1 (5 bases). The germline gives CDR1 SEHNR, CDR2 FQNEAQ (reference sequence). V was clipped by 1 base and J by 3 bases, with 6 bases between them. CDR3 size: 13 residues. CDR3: CASSLDRHYGYTF. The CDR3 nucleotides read TGTGCCAGCAGCTTAGACAGGCACTATGGCTACACCTTC.